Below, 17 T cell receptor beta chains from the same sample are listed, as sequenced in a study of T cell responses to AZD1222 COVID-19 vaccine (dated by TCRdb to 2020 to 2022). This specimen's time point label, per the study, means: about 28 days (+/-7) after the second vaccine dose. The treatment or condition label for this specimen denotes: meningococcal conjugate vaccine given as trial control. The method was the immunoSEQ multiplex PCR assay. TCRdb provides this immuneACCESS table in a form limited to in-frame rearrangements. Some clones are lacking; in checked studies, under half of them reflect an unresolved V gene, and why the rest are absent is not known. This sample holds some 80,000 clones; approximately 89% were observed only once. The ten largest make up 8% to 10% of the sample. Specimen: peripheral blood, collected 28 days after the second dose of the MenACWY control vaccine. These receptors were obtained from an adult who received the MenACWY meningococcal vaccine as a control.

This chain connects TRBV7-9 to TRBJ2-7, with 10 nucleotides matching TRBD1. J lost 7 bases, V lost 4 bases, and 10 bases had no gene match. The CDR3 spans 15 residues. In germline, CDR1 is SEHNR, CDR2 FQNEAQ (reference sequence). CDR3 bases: TGTGCCAGCAGCTGGGACAGGGGCACTATGGGGGAGCAGTACTTC. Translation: CASSWDRGTMGEQYF.

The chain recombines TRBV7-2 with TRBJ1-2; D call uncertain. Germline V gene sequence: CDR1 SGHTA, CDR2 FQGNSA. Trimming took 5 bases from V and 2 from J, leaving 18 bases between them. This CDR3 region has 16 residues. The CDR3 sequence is CASSPILGRLNYGYTF. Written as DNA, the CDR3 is TGTGCCAGCAGCCCCATTTTGGGCAGATTAAACTATGGCTACACCTTC.

The CDR3 DNA follows: TGTGCCAGCAGCTTAGGGAGCAATGGCTACACCTTC. This sequence encodes CASSLGSNGYTF. The chain couples TRBV13 to TRBJ1-2; D remains unclear. The CDR3 is 12 amino acids. Germline loops: CDR1 PRHDT, CDR2 FYEKMQ (reference sequence). V shed 0 bases and J shed 6 bases, with 5 bases lying between them.

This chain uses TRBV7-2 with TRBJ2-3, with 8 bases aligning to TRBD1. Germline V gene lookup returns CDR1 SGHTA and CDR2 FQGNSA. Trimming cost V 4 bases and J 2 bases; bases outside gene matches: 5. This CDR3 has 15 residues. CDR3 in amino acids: CASSSRQGITDTQYF. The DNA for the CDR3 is TGTGCCAGCAGCTCCAGACAGGGGATCACAGATACGCAGTATTTT.

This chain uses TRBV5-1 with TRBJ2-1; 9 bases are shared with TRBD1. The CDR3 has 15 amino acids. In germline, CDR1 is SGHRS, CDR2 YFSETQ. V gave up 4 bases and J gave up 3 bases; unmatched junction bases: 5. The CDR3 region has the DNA TGCGCCAGCAGCCCCCGACAGGGGGGCTACAATGAGCAGTTCTTC. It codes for CASSPRQGGYNEQFF.

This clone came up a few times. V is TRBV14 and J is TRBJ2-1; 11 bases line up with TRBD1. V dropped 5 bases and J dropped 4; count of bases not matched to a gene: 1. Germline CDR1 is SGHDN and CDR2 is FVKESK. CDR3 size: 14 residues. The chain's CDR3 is CASSWDRGYNEQFF. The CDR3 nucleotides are TGTGCCAGCAGCTGGGACAGGGGGTACAATGAGCAGTTCTTC.

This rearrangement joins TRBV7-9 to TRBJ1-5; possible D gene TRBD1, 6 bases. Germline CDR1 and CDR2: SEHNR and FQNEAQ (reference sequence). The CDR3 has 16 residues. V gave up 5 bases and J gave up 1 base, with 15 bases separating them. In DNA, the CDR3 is TGTGCCAGCAGCCTCCAGGGGATAGGAAGCAATCAGCCCCAGCATTTT. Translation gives CASSLQGIGSNQPQHF.

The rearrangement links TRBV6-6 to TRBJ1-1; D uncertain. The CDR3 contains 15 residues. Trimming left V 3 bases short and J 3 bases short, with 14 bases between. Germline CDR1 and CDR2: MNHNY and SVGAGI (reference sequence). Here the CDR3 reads CASSYTSLKDTEAFF. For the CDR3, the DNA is TGTGCCAGCAGTTATACGTCCCTCAAGGACACTGAAGCTTTCTTT.

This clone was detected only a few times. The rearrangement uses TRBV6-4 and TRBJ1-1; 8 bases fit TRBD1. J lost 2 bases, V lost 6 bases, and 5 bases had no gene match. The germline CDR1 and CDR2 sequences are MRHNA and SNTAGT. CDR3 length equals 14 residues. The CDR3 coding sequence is TGTGCCAGCAGGGCGGGACAGGCTAACACTGAAGCTTTCTTT. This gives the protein CASRAGQANTEAFF.

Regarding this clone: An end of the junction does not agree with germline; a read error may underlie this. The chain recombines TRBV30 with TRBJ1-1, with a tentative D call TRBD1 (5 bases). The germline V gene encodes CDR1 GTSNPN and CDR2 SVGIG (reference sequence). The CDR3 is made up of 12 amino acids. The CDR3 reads CAWNGDRGKLLF. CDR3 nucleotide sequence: TGTGCCTGGAATGGGGACCGCGGTAAGCTTCTCTTT.

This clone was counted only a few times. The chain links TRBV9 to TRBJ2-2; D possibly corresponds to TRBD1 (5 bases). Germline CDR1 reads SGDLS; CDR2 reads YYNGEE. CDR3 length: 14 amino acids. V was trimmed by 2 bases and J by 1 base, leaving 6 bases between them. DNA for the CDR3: TGTGCCAGCAGCGTCGGACAGAACACCGGGGAGCTGTTTTTT. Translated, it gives CASSVGQNTGELFF. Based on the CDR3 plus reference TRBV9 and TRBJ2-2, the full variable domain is DSGVTQTPKHLITATGQRVTLRCSPRSGDLSVYWYQQSLDQGLQFLIQYYNGEERAKGNILERFSAQQFPDLHSELNLSSLELGDSALYFCASSVGQNTGELFFGEGSRLTVL.

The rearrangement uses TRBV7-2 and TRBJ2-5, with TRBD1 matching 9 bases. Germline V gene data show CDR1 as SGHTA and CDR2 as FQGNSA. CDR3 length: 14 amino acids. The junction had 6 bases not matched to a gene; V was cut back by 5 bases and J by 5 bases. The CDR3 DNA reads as TGTGCCAGCAGCGTTACAGGGGGCAGGGAGACCCAGTACTTC. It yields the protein CASSVTGGRETQYF.

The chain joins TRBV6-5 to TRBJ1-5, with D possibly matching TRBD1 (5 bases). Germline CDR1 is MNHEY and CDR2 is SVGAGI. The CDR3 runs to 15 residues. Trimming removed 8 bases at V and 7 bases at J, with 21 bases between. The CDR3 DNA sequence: TGTGCCAGCCTCACGGTCCAGGGCAATGAACAGCCCCAGCATTTT. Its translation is CASLTVQGNEQPQHF.

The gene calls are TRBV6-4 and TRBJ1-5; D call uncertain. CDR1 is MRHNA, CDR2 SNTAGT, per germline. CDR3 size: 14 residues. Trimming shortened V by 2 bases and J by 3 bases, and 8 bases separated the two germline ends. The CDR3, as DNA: TGTGCCAGCAGTGACGGGCGGCCCAATCAGCCCCAGCATTTT. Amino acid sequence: CASSDGRPNQPQHF.

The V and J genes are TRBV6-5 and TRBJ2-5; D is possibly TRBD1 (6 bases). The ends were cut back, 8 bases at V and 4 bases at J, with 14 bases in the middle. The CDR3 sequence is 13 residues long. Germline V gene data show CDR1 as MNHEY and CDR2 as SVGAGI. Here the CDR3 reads CASRTGIGETQYF. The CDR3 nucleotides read TGTGCCAGCCGAACAGGGATAGGAGAGACCCAGTACTTC.

Written as DNA, the CDR3 is TGTGCCAGCAGTGAAGCGCTTCCCGGGGACCAAACTAACTATGGCTACACCTTC. It translates to CASSEALPGDQTNYGYTF. The genes are TRBV2 and TRBJ1-2; D may be TRBD1 (5 bases). CDR1 SNHLY and CDR2 FYNNEI come from the germline V gene. The CDR3 extends over 18 amino acids. Trimming stripped 0 bases from V and 0 bases from J, with 17 bases between.

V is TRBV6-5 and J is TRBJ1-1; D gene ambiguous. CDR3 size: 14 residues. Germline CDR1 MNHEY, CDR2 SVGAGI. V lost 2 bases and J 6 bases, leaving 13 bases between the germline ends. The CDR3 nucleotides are TGTGCCAGCAGTTACACCCGGGTCGGCGCTGAAGCTTTCTTT. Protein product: CASSYTRVGAEAFF.